This TCR beta chain originates from a study of shared clonotypes between healthy human individuals. Assay used: immunoSEQ multiplex PCR; TCRdb lists only in-frame clones, some missing. The sample lists about 680,000 clones; roughly nine tenths were seen once. CD45RO-negative, CCR7-positively selected cells formed the naive CD8 fraction, excluding terminally differentiated effector memory CD45RA+ cells. From germline, CDR1 is SGHNT and CDR2 YYREEE (reference sequence). Trimming took 0 bases from V and 11 from J, leaving 6 bases between them. The CDR3 sequence is 11 residues long. The source material was naive CD8+ T cells sorted from blood. This receptor was identified in a man aged 25-45 years in good health. V usage is TRBV5-4 and J usage is TRBJ2-1; D call uncertain. This chain's CDR3 is CASSLGSQQFF. The CDR3 DNA reads TGTGCCAGCAGCTTGGGGAGCCAGCAGTTCTTC.